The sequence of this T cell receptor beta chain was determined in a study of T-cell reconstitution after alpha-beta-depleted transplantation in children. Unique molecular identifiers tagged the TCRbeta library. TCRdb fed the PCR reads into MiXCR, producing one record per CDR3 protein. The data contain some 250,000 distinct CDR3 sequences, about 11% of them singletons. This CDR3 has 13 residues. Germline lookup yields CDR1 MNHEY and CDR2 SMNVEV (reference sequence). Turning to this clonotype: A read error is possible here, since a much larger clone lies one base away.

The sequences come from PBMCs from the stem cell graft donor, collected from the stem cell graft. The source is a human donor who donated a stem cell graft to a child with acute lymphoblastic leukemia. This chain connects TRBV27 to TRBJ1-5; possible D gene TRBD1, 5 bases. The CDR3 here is CASSFFEGQPLHF. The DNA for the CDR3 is TGTGCCAGCAGTTTTTTTGAGGGGCAGCCCCTGCATTTT.